A selection of T cell receptor beta chains follows, all from one sample in a study of blood T cell repertoires in COVID-19. The assay was immunoSEQ multiplex PCR, and TCRdb's table has in-frame clones only and misses some. The data show 160,000 or so clones, about 87% seen once. Sequencing input: peripheral blood. The source is a woman in her forties or fifties with acute or convalescent COVID-19. The CDR3 runs from the conserved cysteine through the conserved F or W. A D gene is named only where the DNA matches it firmly. For some rows the clone size is stated as once, few or many, or as a class when expanded; others skip it.

size: .; D: TRBD1; J: TRBJ1-1; V: TRBV27; CDR3: CASTVDRGHTEAFF; DNA: TGTGCCAGCACCGTGGACAGGGGGCACACTGAAGCTTTCTTT
size: .; D: .; J: TRBJ2-5; V: TRBV7-9; CDR3: CASSLDRKNPQETQYF; DNA: TGTGCCAGCAGCTTGGACAGAAAGAATCCCCAAGAGACCCAGTACTTC
size: once; D: TRBD1; J: TRBJ2-1; V: TRBV7-2; CDR3: CASSLEDRGYNEQFF; DNA: TGTGCCAGCAGCCTAGAGGACAGGGGATACAATGAGCAGTTCTTC
size: few; D: .; J: TRBJ2-4; V: TRBV2; CDR3: CASSEQGLQYF; DNA: TGTGCCAGCAGTGAACAGGGCCTTCAGTACTTC
size: .; D: .; J: TRBJ1-4; V: TRBV5-1; CDR3: CASSLFGAREEKLFF; DNA: TGCGCCAGCAGCTTGTTTGGGGCGAGAGAGGAAAAACTGTTTTTT
size: .; D: .; J: TRBJ2-6; V: TRBV27; CDR3: CASSLSSGSGANVLTF; DNA: TGTGCCAGCAGTTTATCGTCGGGGTCTGGGGCCAACGTCCTGACTTTC
size: .; D: .; J: TRBJ2-2; V: TRBV11-2; CDR3: CASSTSFGGRTGELFF; DNA: TGTGCCAGCAGCACGTCGTTCGGGGGGCGCACCGGGGAGCTGTTTTTT
size: .; D: .; J: TRBJ1-2; V: TRBV18; CDR3: CASSPEEDYGYTF; DNA: TGTGCCAGCTCACCCGAGGAGGACTATGGCTACACCTTC
size: .; D: .; J: TRBJ1-1; V: TRBV6-5; CDR3: CASSYYQGNTEAFF; DNA: TGTGCCAGCAGTTACTATCAGGGTAACACTGAAGCTTTCTTT
size: .; D: .; J: TRBJ2-7; V: TRBV6-5; CDR3: CASSYGYGGGEQYF; DNA: TGTGCCAGCAGTTACGGATACGGGGGAGGCGAGCAGTACTTC